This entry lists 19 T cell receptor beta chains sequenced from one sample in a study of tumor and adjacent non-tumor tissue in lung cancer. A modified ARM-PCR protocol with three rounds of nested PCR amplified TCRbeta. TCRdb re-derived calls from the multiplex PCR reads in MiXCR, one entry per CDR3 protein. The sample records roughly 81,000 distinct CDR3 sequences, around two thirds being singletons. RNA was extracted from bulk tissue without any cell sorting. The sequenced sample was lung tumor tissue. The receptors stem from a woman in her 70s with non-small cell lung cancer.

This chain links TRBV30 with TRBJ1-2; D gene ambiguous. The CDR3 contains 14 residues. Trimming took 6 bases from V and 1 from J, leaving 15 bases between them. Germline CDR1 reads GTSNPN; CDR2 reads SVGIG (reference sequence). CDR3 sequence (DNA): TGTGCCTGTGGGTCGAAATGGAGTAACTATGGCTACACCTTC. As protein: CACGSKWSNYGYTF.

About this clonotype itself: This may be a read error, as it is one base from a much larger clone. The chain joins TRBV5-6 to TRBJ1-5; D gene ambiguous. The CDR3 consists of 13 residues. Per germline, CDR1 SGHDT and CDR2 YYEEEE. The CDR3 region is CASSLGSDQLQHF. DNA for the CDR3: TGTGCCAGCAGCTTGGGGAGTGATCAGCTCCAGCATTTT.

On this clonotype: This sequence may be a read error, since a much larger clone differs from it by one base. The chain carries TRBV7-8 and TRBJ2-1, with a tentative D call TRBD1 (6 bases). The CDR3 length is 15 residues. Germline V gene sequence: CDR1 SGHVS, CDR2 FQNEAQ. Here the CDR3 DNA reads TGTGCCTGCAGCTTAGGGGCAGGGGCTTACAATGAGCAGTTCTTC. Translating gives CACSLGAGAYNEQFF.

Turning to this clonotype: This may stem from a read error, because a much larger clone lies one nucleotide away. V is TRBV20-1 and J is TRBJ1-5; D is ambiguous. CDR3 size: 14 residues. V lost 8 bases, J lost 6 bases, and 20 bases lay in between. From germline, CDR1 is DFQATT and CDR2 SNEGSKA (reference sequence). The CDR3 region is CSPPEGSIGQPQHF. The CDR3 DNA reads TGCAGTCCTCCAGAAGGATCCATCGGTCAGCCCCAGCATTTT.

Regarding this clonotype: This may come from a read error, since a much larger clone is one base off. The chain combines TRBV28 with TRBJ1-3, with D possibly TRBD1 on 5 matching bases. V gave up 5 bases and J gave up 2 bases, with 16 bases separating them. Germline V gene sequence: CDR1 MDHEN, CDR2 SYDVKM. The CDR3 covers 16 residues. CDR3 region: CASSTPGGIPGNTIYF. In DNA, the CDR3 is TGTGCCAGCAGTACCCCTGGGGGGATCCCTGGAAACACCATATATTTT.

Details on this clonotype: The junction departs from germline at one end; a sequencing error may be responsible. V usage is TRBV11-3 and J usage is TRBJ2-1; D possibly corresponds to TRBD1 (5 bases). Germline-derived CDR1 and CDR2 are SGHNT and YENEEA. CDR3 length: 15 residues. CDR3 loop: CACSIGQGTYNEQFF. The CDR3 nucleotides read TGTGCCTGCAGCATAGGGCAGGGTACCTACAATGAGCAGTTCTTC.

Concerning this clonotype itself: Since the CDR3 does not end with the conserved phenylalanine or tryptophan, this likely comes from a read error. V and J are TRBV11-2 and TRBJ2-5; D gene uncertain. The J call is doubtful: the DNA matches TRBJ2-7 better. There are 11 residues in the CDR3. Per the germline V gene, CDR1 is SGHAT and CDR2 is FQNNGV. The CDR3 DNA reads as TGTGCCAGCAGCTTAGAGGGCGAGCAGTACCTC. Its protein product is CASSLEGEQYL.

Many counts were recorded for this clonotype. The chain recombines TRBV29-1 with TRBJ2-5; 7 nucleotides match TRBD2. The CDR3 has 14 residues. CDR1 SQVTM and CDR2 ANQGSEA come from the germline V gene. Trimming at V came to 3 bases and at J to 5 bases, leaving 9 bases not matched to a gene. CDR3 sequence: CSVDARAGEETQYF. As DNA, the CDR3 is TGCAGCGTTGACGCGCGGGCGGGAGAGGAGACCCAGTACTTC.

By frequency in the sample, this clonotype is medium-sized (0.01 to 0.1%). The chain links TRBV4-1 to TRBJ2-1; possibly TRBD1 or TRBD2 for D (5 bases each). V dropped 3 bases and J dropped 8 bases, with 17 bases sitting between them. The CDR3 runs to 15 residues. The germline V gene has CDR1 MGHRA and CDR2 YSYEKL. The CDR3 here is CASSHLTGPDYEQFF. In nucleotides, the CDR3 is TGCGCCAGCAGCCACCTGACGGGGCCGGACTATGAGCAGTTCTTC.

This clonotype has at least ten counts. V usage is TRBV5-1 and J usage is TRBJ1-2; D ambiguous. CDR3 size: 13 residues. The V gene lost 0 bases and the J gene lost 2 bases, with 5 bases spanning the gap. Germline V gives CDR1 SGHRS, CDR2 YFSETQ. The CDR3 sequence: CASSLEGNYGYTF. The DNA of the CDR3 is TGCGCCAGCAGCTTGGAAGGGAACTATGGCTACACCTTC.

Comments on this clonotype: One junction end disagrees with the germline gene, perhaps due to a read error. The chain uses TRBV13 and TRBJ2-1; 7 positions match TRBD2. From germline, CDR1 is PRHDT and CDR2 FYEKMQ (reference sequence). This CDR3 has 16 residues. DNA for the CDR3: TGTGCCAGCAGCCGTCAGCTTGGCGGGGGTTTTAATGAGCAGCTCTTC. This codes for CASSRQLGGGFNEQLF.

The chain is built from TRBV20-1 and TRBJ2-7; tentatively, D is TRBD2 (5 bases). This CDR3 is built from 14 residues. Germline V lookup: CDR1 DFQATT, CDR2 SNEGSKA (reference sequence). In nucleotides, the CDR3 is TGCATTGCCGAAGAGAATAGCGTCTCCTACGAGCAGTACTTC. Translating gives CIAEENSVSYEQYF.

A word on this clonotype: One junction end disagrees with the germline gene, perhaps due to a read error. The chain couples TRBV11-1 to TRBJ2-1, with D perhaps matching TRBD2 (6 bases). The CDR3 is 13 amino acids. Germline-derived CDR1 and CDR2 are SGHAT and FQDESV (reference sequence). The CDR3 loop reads CVSSTTRETEQFF. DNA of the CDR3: TGTGTCAGCAGCACCACCCGGGAGACCGAGCAGTTCTTC. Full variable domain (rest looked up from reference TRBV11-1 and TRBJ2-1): EAEVAQSPRYKITEKSQAVAFWCDPISGHATLYWYRQILGQGPELLVQFQDESVVDDSQLPKDRFSAERLKGVDSTLKIQPAELGDSAMYLCVSSTTRETEQFFGPGTRLTVL.

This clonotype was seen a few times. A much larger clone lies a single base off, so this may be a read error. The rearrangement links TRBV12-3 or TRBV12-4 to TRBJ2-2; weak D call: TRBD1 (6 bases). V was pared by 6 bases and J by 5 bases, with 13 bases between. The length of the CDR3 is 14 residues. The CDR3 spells CASRWGQGTGELFF. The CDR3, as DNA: TGTGCCAGCAGATGGGGACAAGGGACCGGGGAGCTGTTTTTT.

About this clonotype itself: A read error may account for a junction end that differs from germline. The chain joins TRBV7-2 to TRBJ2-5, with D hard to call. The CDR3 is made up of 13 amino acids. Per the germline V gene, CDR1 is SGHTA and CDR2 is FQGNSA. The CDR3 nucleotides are TGTGCCAGCAGCTTAAACTCGCAAGAGACCCAGTGCTTC. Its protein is CASSLNSQETQCF.

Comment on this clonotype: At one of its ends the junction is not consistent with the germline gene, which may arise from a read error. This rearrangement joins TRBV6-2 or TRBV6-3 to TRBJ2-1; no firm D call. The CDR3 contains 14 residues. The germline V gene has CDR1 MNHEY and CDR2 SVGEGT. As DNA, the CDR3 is TGTGCCAGCAGCACACGAAGAGACGTAAATGAGCAGTCCTTC. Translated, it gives CASSTRRDVNEQSF.

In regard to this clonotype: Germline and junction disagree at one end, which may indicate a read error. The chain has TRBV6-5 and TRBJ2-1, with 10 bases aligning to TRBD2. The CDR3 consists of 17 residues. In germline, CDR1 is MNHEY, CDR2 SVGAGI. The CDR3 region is CASSYLAGGPTYNVQFF. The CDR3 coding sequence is TGTGCCAGCAGTTACTTAGCGGGGGGCCCAACGTATAATGTGCAGTTCTTC.

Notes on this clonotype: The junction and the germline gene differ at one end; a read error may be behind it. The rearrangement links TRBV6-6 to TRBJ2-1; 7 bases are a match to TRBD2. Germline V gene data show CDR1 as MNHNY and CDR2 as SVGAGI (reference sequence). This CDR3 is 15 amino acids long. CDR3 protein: CASTSNRAGRNEHFF. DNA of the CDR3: TGTGCCAGCACCTCGAATCGAGCGGGACGGAATGAGCACTTTTTC.

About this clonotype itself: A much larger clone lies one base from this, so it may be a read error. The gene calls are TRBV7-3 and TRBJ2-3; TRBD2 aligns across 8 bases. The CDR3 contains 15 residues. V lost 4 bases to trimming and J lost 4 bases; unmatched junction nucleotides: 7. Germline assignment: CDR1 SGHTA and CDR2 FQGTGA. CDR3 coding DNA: TGTGCCAGCAGCTCGACTAGCGAGAGTTCAGATACGCAGTATTTT. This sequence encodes CASSSTSESSDTQYF.